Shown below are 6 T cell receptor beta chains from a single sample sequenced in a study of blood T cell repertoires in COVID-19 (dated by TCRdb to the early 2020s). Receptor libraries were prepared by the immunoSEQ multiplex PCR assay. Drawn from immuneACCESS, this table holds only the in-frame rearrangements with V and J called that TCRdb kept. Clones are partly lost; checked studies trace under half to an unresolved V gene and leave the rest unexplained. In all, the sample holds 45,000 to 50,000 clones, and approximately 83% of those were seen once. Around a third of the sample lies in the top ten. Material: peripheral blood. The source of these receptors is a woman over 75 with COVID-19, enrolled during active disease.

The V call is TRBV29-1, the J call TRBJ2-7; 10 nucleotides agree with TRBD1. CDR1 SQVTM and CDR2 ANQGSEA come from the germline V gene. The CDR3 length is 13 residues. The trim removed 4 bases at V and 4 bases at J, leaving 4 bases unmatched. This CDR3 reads CSVGQGAGYEQYF. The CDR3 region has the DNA TGCAGCGTTGGACAGGGGGCGGGTTACGAGCAGTACTTC.

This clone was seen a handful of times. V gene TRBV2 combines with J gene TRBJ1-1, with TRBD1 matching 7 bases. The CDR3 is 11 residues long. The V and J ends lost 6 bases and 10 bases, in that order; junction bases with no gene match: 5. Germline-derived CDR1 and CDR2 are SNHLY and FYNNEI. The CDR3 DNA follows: TGTGCCAGCAGCCGACAGGGCCGAGCTTTCTTT. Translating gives CASSRQGRAFF.

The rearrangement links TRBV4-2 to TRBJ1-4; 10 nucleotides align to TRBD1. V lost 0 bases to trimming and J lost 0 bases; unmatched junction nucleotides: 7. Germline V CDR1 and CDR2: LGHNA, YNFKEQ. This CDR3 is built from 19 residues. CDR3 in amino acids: CASSQDLAGTGATNEKLFF. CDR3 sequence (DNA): TGTGCCAGCAGCCAAGATCTGGCCGGGACAGGGGCAACTAATGAAAAACTGTTTTTT.

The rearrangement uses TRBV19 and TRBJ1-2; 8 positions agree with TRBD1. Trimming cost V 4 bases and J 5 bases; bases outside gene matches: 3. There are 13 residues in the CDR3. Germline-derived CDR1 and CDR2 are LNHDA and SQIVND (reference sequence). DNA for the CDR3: TGTGCCAGTAGTACAGGGGGCGCTTATGGCTACACCTTC. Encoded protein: CASSTGGAYGYTF.

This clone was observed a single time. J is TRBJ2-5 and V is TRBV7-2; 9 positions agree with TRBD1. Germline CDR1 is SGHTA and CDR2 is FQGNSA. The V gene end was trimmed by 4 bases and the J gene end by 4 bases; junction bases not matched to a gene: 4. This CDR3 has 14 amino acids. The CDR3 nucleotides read TGTGCCAGCAGCTCATGGACAGGGGCAGAGACCCAGTACTTC. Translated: CASSSWTGAETQYF. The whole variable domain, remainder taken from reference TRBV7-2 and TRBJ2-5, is GAGVSQSPSNKVTEKGKDVELRCDPISGHTALYWYRQSLGQGLEFLIYFQGNSAPDKSGLPSDRFSAERTGGSVSTLTIQRTQQEDSAVYLCASSSWTGAETQYFGPGTRLLVL.

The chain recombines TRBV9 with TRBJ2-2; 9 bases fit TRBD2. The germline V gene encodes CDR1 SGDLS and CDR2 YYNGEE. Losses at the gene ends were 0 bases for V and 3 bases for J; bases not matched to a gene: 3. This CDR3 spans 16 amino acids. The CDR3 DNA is TGTGCCAGCAGCGTAGTTAGCGGGGGCTACACCGGGGAGCTGTTTTTT. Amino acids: CASSVVSGGYTGELFF.